A selection of T cell receptor beta chains follows, all from one sample in a study of T-cell memory formation after mild COVID-19. TCRdb passed the 5' RACE reads through MiXCR, listing each CDR3 protein once. The repertoire consists of 450,000 to 700,000 distinct CDR3 sequences, with more than 15% occurring once and the leading ten covering around 12%. Input material: PBMCs or a T cell subset sorted from them (not recorded which). The receptors were sampled from an adult woman who had mild COVID-19 (a few samples of this study predate the infection). Cell type and time point are not known. CDR3s leave out the opening cysteine and the closing phenylalanine or tryptophan. Each record gives: V gene, CDR3 protein.

V: TRBV14; CDR3: ASSPTGTGNTGELF
V: TRBV7-6; CDR3: ASSFRDRGLGEQF
V: TRBV10-3; CDR3: AISEDDRDYT
V: TRBV6-5; CDR3: ASGDSNNQPQH
V: TRBV20-1; CDR3: SANQGGEAF
V: TRBV4-2; CDR3: ASSQESISGIHNEQF
V: TRBV12-3/TRBV12-4; CDR3: ASSFRIGGSPLH
V: TRBV29-1; CDR3: SVAAGGRTDTQY
V: TRBV12-3/TRBV12-4; CDR3: ASTLSGRVYNEQF
V: TRBV9; CDR3: ASSASGASGRGYYNEQF
V: TRBV27; CDR3: ASTNLAKNIQY
V: TRBV5-4; CDR3: ASSSQGQAYGYT
V: TRBV6-5; CDR3: ASSYSDNSYEQY
V: TRBV20-1; CDR3: SARVPSSYNEQF
V: TRBV7-8; CDR3: ASSHGTANYGYT
V: TRBV2; CDR3: ASSALRTGLETQY
V: TRBV5-4; CDR3: ASSREGWANVLT
V: TRBV2; CDR3: ASSAAGFYGYT
V: TRBV27; CDR3: ASSLSLAGGDGEQF
V: TRBV5-1; CDR3: ASSAPSGKADTQY
V: TRBV29-1; CDR3: SVEDVGAGTGELF
V: TRBV7-9; CDR3: ASSSLQRSSTDTQY
V: TRBV20-1; CDR3: SARGGRNYYGYT
V: TRBV5-4; CDR3: ASSPGGPAYGYT
V: TRBV15; CDR3: ATMTGDSDTEAF
V: TRBV29-1; CDR3: SVEGSRNTIY
V: TRBV13; CDR3: ASSLISGSSGANVLT
V: TRBV19; CDR3: ASSIVVGETQY
V: TRBV18; CDR3: ASSPILGEMGNEQF
V: TRBV28; CDR3: ASRSERGAYEQY
V: TRBV20-1; CDR3: SANKGTEPYEQY
V: TRBV13; CDR3: ASSIDRVHTGELF
V: TRBV20-1; CDR3: SGLGLTDTQY
V: TRBV7-9; CDR3: ASSLAGAVYYEQY
V: TRBV2; CDR3: ASSFTGHVSEAF
V: TRBV20-1; CDR3: SARDGGTATYGYT
V: TRBV18; CDR3: ASSMAGASTDTQY
V: TRBV4-1; CDR3: ASSHYVRNTGELF
V: TRBV7-9; CDR3: ASSLSMTATYEQY
V: TRBV24-1; CDR3: ATSDTTGGTLYEQY
V: TRBV9; CDR3: ASSVGTSGRETQY
V: TRBV6-5; CDR3: ASSRLGQGEAF
V: TRBV7-2; CDR3: ASSYDLGGAKAYEQY
V: TRBV7-9; CDR3: ASSPIIGTEAF
V: TRBV6-5; CDR3: ASSYTRKGVGEQF
V: TRBV19; CDR3: ASSFGGMNTEAF
V: TRBV12-3/TRBV12-4; CDR3: ARSGAGGSGYT
V: TRBV4-3; CDR3: ASSRGQGVVTDTQY
V: TRBV11-2; CDR3: ASSLDPTSGGNKQY
V: TRBV7-6; CDR3: ASSLLTSRIDTQY
V: TRBV7-6; CDR3: ASSSGDGYYEQY
V: TRBV3-1; CDR3: ASSQGSQERGYT
V: TRBV20-1; CDR3: SAREEWRGGRTEAF
V: TRBV7-8; CDR3: RGYGEQF
V: TRBV20-1; CDR3: SARGVRGNTEAF
V: TRBV20-1; CDR3: SAGGRTGDTQY
V: TRBV4-3; CDR3: ASSQSPTSGTDTQY
V: TRBV10-3; CDR3: AISDSGAYSNQPQH
V: TRBV18; CDR3: ASSRRTSGETYEQY